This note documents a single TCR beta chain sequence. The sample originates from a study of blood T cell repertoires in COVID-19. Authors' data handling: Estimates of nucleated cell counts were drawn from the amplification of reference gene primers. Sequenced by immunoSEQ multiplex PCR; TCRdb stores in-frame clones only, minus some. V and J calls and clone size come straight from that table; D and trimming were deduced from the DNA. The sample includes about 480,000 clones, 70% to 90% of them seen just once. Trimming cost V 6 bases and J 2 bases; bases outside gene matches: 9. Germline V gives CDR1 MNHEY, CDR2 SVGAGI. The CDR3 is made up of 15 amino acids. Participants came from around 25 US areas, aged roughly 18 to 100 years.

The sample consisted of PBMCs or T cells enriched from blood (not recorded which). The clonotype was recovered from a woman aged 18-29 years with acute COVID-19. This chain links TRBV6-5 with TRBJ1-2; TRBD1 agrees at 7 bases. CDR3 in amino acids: CASSPVTGWNYGYTF. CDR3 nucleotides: TGTGCCAGCAGCCCAGTGACAGGGTGGAACTATGGCTACACCTTC.